This T cell receptor (beta chain) comes out of a study of shared T cell receptors in the human thymus. Data came from immunoSEQ multiplex PCR; TCRdb stores just in-frame clones and leaves some out. Among 600,000 or so clones listed, about 87% were seen once. CDR1 MGHDK and CDR2 SYGVNS come from the germline V gene. Between the trimmed V and J ends, which lost 8 bases and 4 bases, there was a span of 18 bases. This CDR3 region has 14 residues. These same records also appear under a second study, on human thymus T cells. That study reports: Thymic resections from corrective heart surgery supplied the tissue. The authors found apparently biased V and J gene usage in thymic and blood repertoires. Unrelated individuals reportedly shared highly overlapping thymic TCR repertoires.

Sequencing was done on a sample of thymocytes. This TCR came from a boy in the first two years of life with a congenital heart defect. The gene calls are TRBV25-1 and TRBJ2-7, with D possibly matching TRBD1 (6 bases). The CDR3 nucleotides read TGTGCCAGCCATCTCGGGACACCCATGTACGAGCAGTACTTC. Its protein product is CASHLGTPMYEQYF.